Following are 31 T cell receptor beta chains from one sample sequenced in a study of shared clonotypes between healthy human individuals. Repertoires were generated with immunoSEQ multiplex PCR, while TCRdb's copy carries only in-frame clones and drops some. This table has around 2,000,000 clones, 85% to 95% appearing once. Sequenced: naive CD4+ T cells sorted from blood. This sample's subset: CD45RA+ positively selected. The receptor source for this set is a man younger than 30 in good health.

The chain combines TRBV2 with TRBJ1-4; weak D call: TRBD1 (5 bases). Trimming cost V 10 bases and J 1 base, with 16 bases left between them. This CDR3 comprises 15 residues. CDR1 and CDR2 from the germline V gene are SNHLY and FYNNEI. CDR3 region: CATKRGRETNEKLFF. The CDR3 bases are TGTGCCACCAAGCGGGGGAGGGAAACTAATGAAAAACTGTTTTTT.

The chain links TRBV5-6 to TRBJ1-4, with D tentatively TRBD1 (6 bases). This CDR3 contains 15 residues. The V gene's germline CDR1 is SGHDT and CDR2 YYEEEE. The V and J ends lost 6 bases and 3 bases respectively, with 15 bases between them. DNA of the CDR3: TGTGCCAGCAACTTACAGGGACTTTCTAATGAAAAACTGTTTTTT. It encodes CASNLQGLSNEKLFF.

V gene TRBV5-1 combines with J gene TRBJ2-1; D gene unclear. Per germline, CDR1 SGHRS and CDR2 YFSETQ. Trimming took off 0 bases at V and 0 bases at J, with 13 bases between the two ends. CDR3 size: 17 residues. CDR3 in amino acids: CASSLEGYPSSYNEQFF. CDR3 DNA: TGCGCCAGCAGCTTGGAGGGCTACCCGAGCTCCTACAATGAGCAGTTCTTC. The variable domain in full, completed from reference TRBV5-1 and TRBJ2-1, reads KAGVTQTPRYLIKTRGQQVTLSCSPISGHRSVSWYQQTPGQGLQFLFEYFSETQRNKGNFPGRFSGRQFSNSRSEMNVSTLELGDSALYLCASSLEGYPSSYNEQFFGPGTRLTVL.

The chain has TRBV13 and TRBJ2-7, with TRBD2 matching over 8 bases. With 5 bases clipped from V and 8 bases from J, the junction kept 11 bases outside the gene matches. The CDR3 runs to 14 residues. Germline assignment: CDR1 PRHDT and CDR2 FYEKMQ (reference sequence). The CDR3 nucleotides read TGTGCCAGCAGCAAAAGCGGGAGTGGTACTCAGCAGTACTTC. Amino acid sequence: CASSKSGSGTQQYF.

The chain is built from TRBV7-2 and TRBJ1-6; maybe TRBD1 (6 bases). There are 13 residues in the CDR3. Trimming shortened V by 4 bases and J by 12 bases, and 13 bases separated the two germline ends. The germline V gene encodes CDR1 SGHTA and CDR2 FQGNSA. The CDR3, as DNA: TGTGCCAGCAGCTCCTACGAGACAGGACCCCTCCACTTT. Its protein is CASSSYETGPLHF.

The gene calls are TRBV2 and TRBJ2-5; D not resolved. The V end was cut by 6 bases, the J end by 1 base, with 15 bases between. Looked up from germline, CDR1 is SNHLY and CDR2 is FYNNEI. CDR3 length: 15 residues. The DNA of the CDR3 is TGTGCCAGCAGGGCGGACGGTGCCCCCCAAGAGACCCAGTACTTC. It specifies CASRADGAPQETQYF.

The chain has TRBV11-2 and TRBJ1-2, with D possibly matching TRBD1 (5 bases). V was clipped by 7 bases and J by 4 bases, with 16 bases between them. The CDR3 contains 14 residues. Per germline, CDR1 SGHAT and CDR2 FQNNGV. CDR3 DNA: TGTGCCAGCACCCCTCAGGGAACAGTCTATGGCTACACCTTC. Its protein is CASTPQGTVYGYTF.

Comment on this clone: A read error may account for a junction end that differs from germline. The rearrangement joins TRBV7-7 to TRBJ2-5, with D maybe TRBD2 (7 bases). CDR1 is SSHAT and CDR2 is FNYEAQ in the germline V gene (reference sequence). The CDR3 length is 14 residues. The CDR3 DNA reads as TGTGCTAGCAGCCAAGCAGGGGAGGGGGAGACCCAGTACTTC. This sequence encodes CASSQAGEGETQYF.

The chain employs TRBV29-1 and TRBJ1-2; D might be TRBD1 (5 bases). CDR3 length equals 14 residues. The germline V gene encodes CDR1 SQVTM and CDR2 ANQGSEA. The V end lost 7 bases, the J end lost 0 bases, and 15 bases lay between the germline ends. In nucleotides, the CDR3 is TGCAGCGCACCCAGGGCACCTTCTAACTATGGCTACACCTTC. It encodes CSAPRAPSNYGYTF.

This chain uses TRBV7-3 with TRBJ2-2; D may be TRBD1 or TRBD2 (5 bases each). The CDR3 is 14 residues long. V gave up 10 bases and J gave up 5 bases, with 17 bases separating them. Germline V gene sequence: CDR1 SGHTA, CDR2 FQGTGA. CDR3 nucleotide sequence: TGTGCCACCTCAAACGTCGGGGCTACCGGGGAGCTGTTTTTT. The encoded protein is CATSNVGATGELFF.

The CDR3 region is CASSESTLNTEAFF. For the CDR3, the DNA is TGTGCCAGCAGTGAAAGCACATTGAACACTGAAGCTTTCTTT. This chain joins TRBV2 and TRBJ1-1; D not resolved. V shed 2 bases and J shed 0 bases, with 7 bases lying between them. The germline V gene has CDR1 SNHLY and CDR2 FYNNEI. This CDR3 is built from 14 residues.

The chain has TRBV28 and TRBJ2-2; 7 positions agree with TRBD2. Germline V CDR1 and CDR2: MDHEN, SYDVKM. The CDR3 is 16 amino acids. The junction had 3 bases not matched to a gene; V was cut back by 1 base and J by 1 base. CDR3 amino acids: CASSLSAGVNTGELFF. In nucleotides, the CDR3 is TGTGCCAGCAGTTTATCGGCGGGGGTGAACACCGGGGAGCTGTTTTTT.

This chain joins TRBV7-9 and TRBJ1-6; the D gene is possibly TRBD1 (5 bases). In germline, CDR1 is SEHNR, CDR2 FQNEAQ (reference sequence). The V gene lost 4 bases and the J gene lost 9 bases, with 13 bases spanning the gap. The CDR3 runs 14 residues. The CDR3 sequence: CASSSNQGISPLHF. For the CDR3, the DNA is TGTGCCAGCAGCTCCAACCAGGGAATTTCACCCCTCCACTTT.

This clone occurred once. The J gene is TRBJ2-5, the V gene TRBV28, with D perhaps TRBD1 (6 bases). V was trimmed by 4 bases and J by 0 bases, leaving 15 bases between them. The CDR3 totals 16 residues. Germline assignment: CDR1 MDHEN and CDR2 SYDVKM. CDR3 nucleotide sequence: TGTGCCAGCAGTTCCCCAGGACAGTATTACCAAGAGACCCAGTACTTC. It yields the protein CASSSPGQYYQETQYF. Filled out from reference TRBV28 and TRBJ2-5, the complete variable domain reads DVKVTQSSRYLVKRTGEKVFLECVQDMDHENMFWYRQDPGLGLRLIYFSYDVKMKEKGDIPEGYSVSREKKERFSLILESASTNQTSMYLCASSSPGQYYQETQYFGPGTRLLVL.

For this clone: Other DNA sequences in the sample encode the same CDR3. The CDR3 spells CASSLTRGSYNEQFF. DNA of the CDR3: TGTGCCAGCAGCTTAACCCGAGGCTCCTACAATGAGCAGTTCTTC. V gene TRBV7-2 combines with J gene TRBJ2-1; D remains ambiguous. CDR1 and CDR2 (germline): SGHTA, FQGNSA. The length of the CDR3 is 15 residues. The ends were cut back, 2 bases at V and 0 bases at J, with 8 bases in the middle.

As to this clone: Other DNA sequences in the same sample also yield this CDR3. The V gene is TRBV28, the J gene TRBJ2-7; D is unclear. Trimming removed 4 bases from V and 4 bases from J, with 8 bases in between. CDR3 length equals 12 residues. CDR1 and CDR2 from the germline V gene are MDHEN and SYDVKM. The CDR3 region is CASSSRTYEQYF. The CDR3 DNA reads TGTGCCAGCAGTTCCCGAACATACGAGCAGTACTTC.

This clone has a single count. The chain joins TRBV4-2 to TRBJ2-2, with D unresolved. This CDR3 spans 14 amino acids. Per the germline V gene, CDR1 is LGHNA and CDR2 is YNFKEQ. The ends were cut back, 0 bases at V and 2 bases at J, with 4 bases in the middle. The CDR3 loop reads CASSQDPNTGELFF. CDR3 sequence (DNA): TGTGCCAGCAGCCAAGATCCCAACACCGGGGAGCTGTTTTTT.

The J gene is TRBJ2-3, the V gene TRBV5-1; D might be TRBD2 (6 bases). This CDR3 region has 16 residues. Trimming removed 4 bases at V and 1 base at J, with 16 bases between. Germline CDR1 reads SGHRS; CDR2 reads YFSETQ. CDR3 region: CASSPPGSGRTDTQYF. The CDR3 nucleotides are TGCGCCAGCAGCCCGCCCGGTAGCGGTCGCACAGATACGCAGTATTTT.

This clone showed up just a few times. Germline is not matched at one junction end, which may reflect a read error. J is TRBJ2-5 and V is TRBV5-1, with TRBD2 as a possible D gene (6 bases). Germline V gene lookup returns CDR1 SGHRS and CDR2 YFSETQ. CDR3 length: 13 residues. As DNA, the CDR3 is TGCGCCAGCAGCTTGGAGACTAGATTCCCCCATCACTTC. It yields the protein CASSLETRFPHHF.

The chain uses TRBV28 and TRBJ2-3, with no clear D. The CDR3 spans 16 residues. Per germline, CDR1 MDHEN and CDR2 SYDVKM. Trimming pared 3 bases from V and 3 bases from J, leaving 16 bases between. CDR3 sequence (DNA): TGTGCCAGCAGTTTTGGGTGGGCGAGTGGGACAGATACGCAGTATTTT. Protein: CASSFGWASGTDTQYF.

About this clone itself: The sample has other DNA sequences that encode this CDR3 too. The V gene is TRBV30, the J gene TRBJ1-1; D is undetermined. The CDR3 consists of 13 residues. Germline loops: CDR1 GTSNPN, CDR2 SVGIG (reference sequence). V was pared by 1 base and J by 1 base, with 7 bases between. CDR3 coding DNA: TGTGCCTGGAGTGGTTCCAGGAACACTGAAGCTTTCTTT. Translating it yields CAWSGSRNTEAFF. The complete variable domain, with remaining parts taken from reference TRBV30 and TRBJ1-1, reads SQTIHQWPATLVQPVGSPLSLECTVEGTSNPNLYWYRQAAGRGLQLLFYSVGIGQISSEVPQNLSASRPQDRQFILSSKKLLLSDSGFYLCAWSGSRNTEAFFGQGTRLTVV.

The V call is TRBV6-1, the J call TRBJ2-5; tentative D call: TRBD2 (6 bases). Trimming left V 5 bases short and J 2 bases short, with 15 bases between. Germline V gene sequence: CDR1 MNHNS, CDR2 SASEGT. The CDR3 is made up of 15 amino acids. CDR3 loop: CASSSQLGTQETQYF. For the CDR3, the DNA is TGTGCCAGCAGTTCCCAGTTAGGGACTCAAGAGACCCAGTACTTC.

V is TRBV10-3 and J is TRBJ1-5; the D is unclear. CDR1 is ENHRY and CDR2 is SYGVKD in the germline V gene. The CDR3 is 12 amino acids. V was cut by 2 bases and J by 13 bases, with 12 bases left in between. The DNA of the CDR3 is TGTGCCATCAGTGAGGACCCGTACCTACAGCATTTT. Its translation is CAISEDPYLQHF.

The V gene is TRBV7-2, the J gene TRBJ1-6; 8 bases line up with TRBD1. Trimming cost V 5 bases and J 10 bases; bases outside gene matches: 13. The CDR3 spans 16 residues. CDR1 and CDR2 (germline): SGHTA, FQGNSA. The CDR3 sequence is CASSPQSPGTGSPLHF. CDR3 sequence (DNA): TGTGCCAGCAGCCCCCAAAGTCCCGGGACAGGATCACCCCTCCACTTT.

This chain links TRBV28 with TRBJ1-1; 10 bases are shared with TRBD1. From germline, CDR1 is MDHEN and CDR2 SYDVKM. J gave up 2 bases and V 7 bases, and 10 bases lay outside the gene matches. The CDR3 has 16 residues. Here the CDR3 reads CASTWGDRGPNTEAFF. The CDR3 nucleotides are TGTGCCAGCACCTGGGGGGACAGGGGTCCCAACACTGAAGCTTTCTTT.

The V and J genes are TRBV7-3 and TRBJ2-5, with D possibly TRBD1 on 7 matching bases. This CDR3 contains 15 residues. Germline CDR1 SGHTA, CDR2 FQGTGA. Deletions cut 2 bases from V and 4 bases from J, with 14 bases between. The CDR3, as DNA: TGTGCCAGCAGCTTAGGAGGGGGCGGAGGAGAGACCCAGTACTTC. Translating gives CASSLGGGGGETQYF.

The chain is built from TRBV19 and TRBJ2-5, with 7 bases fitting TRBD1. V lost 5 bases to trimming and J lost 5 bases; unmatched junction nucleotides: 11. The CDR3 contains 15 residues. The germline gives CDR1 LNHDA, CDR2 SQIVND (reference sequence). CDR3 amino acids: CASSPQAGGRETQYF. CDR3 nucleotides: TGTGCCAGTAGTCCCCAGGCAGGGGGTAGGGAGACCCAGTACTTC.

This clone was seen only once. The J gene is TRBJ2-7, the V gene TRBV21-1; TRBD2, the D gene given by the table, was not confirmed from the DNA. TRBV21-1 corresponds to a pseudogene. This CDR3 contains 15 residues. CDR3 DNA sequence: TGTGCCAGCAGCAAAAGGGGAGGGGGTCCGGGCGAGCAGTACTTC. It translates to CASSKRGGGPGEQYF.

Of note for this clone: Within the sample, other DNA sequences also encode this same CDR3. The chain recombines TRBV6-6 with TRBJ1-2, with a tentative D call TRBD1 (6 bases). Germline loops: CDR1 MNHNY, CDR2 SVGAGI (reference sequence). Trimming took off 4 bases at V and 2 bases at J, with 8 bases between the two ends. CDR3 length: 13 amino acids. The CDR3: CASSSTGNYGYTF. The CDR3 DNA reads as TGTGCCAGCAGTTCCACAGGGAACTATGGCTACACCTTC.

This clone was recorded a few times. CDR3 coding DNA: TGTGCCAGCACGCCGGGACTAGCGGGAGACGAGCAGTACTTC. This encodes CASTPGLAGDEQYF. The rearrangement links TRBV7-9 to TRBJ2-7, with 14 bases identical to TRBD2. Trimming cost V 7 bases and J 5 bases; bases outside gene matches: 4. This CDR3 comprises 14 residues. Germline CDR1 SEHNR, CDR2 FQNEAQ (reference sequence).

This chain uses TRBV7-2 with TRBJ2-5, with 7 bases identical to TRBD1. V was clipped by 2 bases and J by 2 bases; unmatched bases: 2. This CDR3 spans 14 amino acids. Germline values: CDR1 SGHTA, CDR2 FQGNSA. Here the CDR3 reads CASSLRTGQETQYF. In nucleotides, the CDR3 is TGTGCCAGCAGCTTAAGGACAGGACAAGAGACCCAGTACTTC.